The 10 T cell receptor beta chains presented below share a single source sample, sequenced in a study of blood T cell repertoires in COVID-19. Repertoires were generated with immunoSEQ multiplex PCR, while TCRdb's copy carries only in-frame clones and drops some. The data show roughly 130,000 clones, with about 80% seen just once and more than 10% held by the top ten. Sequencing input: peripheral blood. Receptors originate from a woman aged 60-75 years with acute or convalescent COVID-19.

The chain joins TRBV7-9 to TRBJ2-5; D unclear. The CDR3 is 10 amino acids. V was clipped by 10 bases and J by 5 bases, with 8 bases between them. Germline CDR1 and CDR2: SEHNR and FQNEAQ (reference sequence). CDR3 coding DNA: TGTGCCACTTCCCAGGAGACCCAGTACTTC. Protein sequence: CATSQETQYF.

This chain uses TRBV5-4 with TRBJ1-2; 7 bases are a match to TRBD1. CDR1 and CDR2 from the germline V gene are SGHNT and YYREEE (reference sequence). V gave up 4 bases and J gave up 0 bases; unmatched junction bases: 3. CDR3 length: 14 residues. The chain's CDR3 is CASSTGTANYGYTF. As DNA, the CDR3 is TGTGCCAGCAGCACCGGGACAGCTAACTATGGCTACACCTTC.

This chain links TRBV3-1 (or the pseudogene TRBV3-2) with TRBJ2-5; 14 bases fit TRBD2. The CDR3 totals 14 residues. The germline V gene has CDR1 LGHDT and CDR2 YNNKEL (reference sequence). The junction had 4 bases not matched to a gene; V was cut back by 4 bases and J by 9 bases. The CDR3, as DNA: TGTGCCAGCAGCCCGAGACTAGCGGGGGGGGCCCAGTACTTC. As protein: CASSPRLAGGAQYF.

This chain joins TRBV9 and TRBJ1-5; a weak D match, TRBD1 (6 bases). The germline V and J ends were trimmed by 0 bases and 10 bases, with 8 bases remaining between them. Germline lookup yields CDR1 SGDLS and CDR2 YYNGEE. The CDR3 loop spans 12 amino acids. As DNA, the CDR3 is TGTGCCAGCAGCGTAGAAGGGGGTCCCCAGCATTTT. Amino acids: CASSVEGGPQHF.

The rearrangement uses TRBV30 and TRBJ2-2, with 7 bases matching TRBD1. Germline-derived CDR1 and CDR2 are GTSNPN and SVGIG (reference sequence). The CDR3 runs to 16 residues. V dropped 4 bases and J dropped 1; count of bases not matched to a gene: 9. The DNA for the CDR3 is TGTGCCTGGATCAGGACAGGCCAACGGAACACCGGGGAGCTGTTTTTT. This sequence encodes CAWIRTGQRNTGELFF.

This clone appeared a single time. J is TRBJ2-3 and V is TRBV3-1 (or the pseudogene TRBV3-2), with 7 positions matching TRBD2. Per the germline V gene, CDR1 is LGHDT and CDR2 is YNNKEL (reference sequence). V gave up 1 base and J gave up 5 bases; unmatched junction bases: 3. This CDR3 contains 14 residues. The CDR3 DNA sequence: TGTGCCAGCAGCCAAGGGACGGGAGGAGATACGCAGTATTTT. It translates to CASSQGTGGDTQYF.

As DNA, the CDR3 is TGCGCCAGCAGCTTGGAACCGGGACAGACTAATGAAAAACTGTTTTTT. It translates to CASSLEPGQTNEKLFF. This chain uses TRBV5-1 with TRBJ1-4, with 7 bases that match TRBD1. Losses at the gene ends were 0 bases for V and 2 bases for J; bases not matched to a gene: 4. The CDR3 covers 16 residues. Germline V gene lookup returns CDR1 SGHRS and CDR2 YFSETQ.

V is TRBV7-2 and J is TRBJ1-2; 9 bases line up with TRBD1. J lost 8 bases, V lost 5 bases, and 12 bases had no gene match. In germline, CDR1 is SGHTA, CDR2 FQGNSA. The CDR3 loop spans 15 amino acids. The CDR3 DNA reads TGTGCCAGCAGCCTGCCGGACAGGGGAGAACTAGGCTACACCTTC. Its translation: CASSLPDRGELGYTF.

The V call is TRBV6-5, the J call TRBJ2-2; D might be TRBD2 (6 bases). This CDR3 has 14 amino acids. Looked up from germline, CDR1 is MNHEY and CDR2 is SVGAGI. Trimming stripped 11 bases from V and 5 bases from J, with 18 bases between. The CDR3 DNA reads as TGTGCCTGCCGCAGGGATGGGGGGACCGGGGAGCTGTTTTTT. Translating it yields CACRRDGGTGELFF.

This clone was seen a few times. The V and J genes are TRBV6-5 and TRBJ1-5; D gene unclear. Germline CDR1 is MNHEY and CDR2 is SVGAGI. The CDR3 consists of 13 residues. Trimming took 5 bases from V and 5 from J, leaving 10 bases between them. The CDR3 region is CASSNRRDQPQHF. In nucleotides, the CDR3 is TGTGCCAGCAGTAACAGACGTGATCAGCCCCAGCATTTT.